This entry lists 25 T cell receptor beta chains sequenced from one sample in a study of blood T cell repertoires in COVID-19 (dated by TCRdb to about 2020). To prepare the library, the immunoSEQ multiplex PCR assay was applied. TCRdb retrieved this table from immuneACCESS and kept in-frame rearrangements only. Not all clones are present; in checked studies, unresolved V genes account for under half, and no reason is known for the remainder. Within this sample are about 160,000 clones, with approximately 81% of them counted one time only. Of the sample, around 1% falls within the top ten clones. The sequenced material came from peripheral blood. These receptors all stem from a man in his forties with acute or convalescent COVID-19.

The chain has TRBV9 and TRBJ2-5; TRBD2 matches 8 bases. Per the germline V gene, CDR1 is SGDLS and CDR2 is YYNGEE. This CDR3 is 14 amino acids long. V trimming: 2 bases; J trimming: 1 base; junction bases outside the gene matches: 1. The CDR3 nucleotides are TGTGCCAGCAGCGTCGGGGGGGCCCAAGAGACCCAGTACTTC. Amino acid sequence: CASSVGGAQETQYF.

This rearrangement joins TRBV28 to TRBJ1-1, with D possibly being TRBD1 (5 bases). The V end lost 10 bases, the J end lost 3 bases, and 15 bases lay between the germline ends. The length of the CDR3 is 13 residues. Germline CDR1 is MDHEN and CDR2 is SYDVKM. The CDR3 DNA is TGTGCCACCTTTGACAGAATTTACACTGAAGCTTTCTTT. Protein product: CATFDRIYTEAFF.

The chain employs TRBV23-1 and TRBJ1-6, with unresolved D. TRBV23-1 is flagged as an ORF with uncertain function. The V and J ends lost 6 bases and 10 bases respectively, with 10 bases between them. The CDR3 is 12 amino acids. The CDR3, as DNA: TGCGCCAGCAGGGGAGGAGGATCACCCCTCCACTTT. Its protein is CASRGGGSPLHF.

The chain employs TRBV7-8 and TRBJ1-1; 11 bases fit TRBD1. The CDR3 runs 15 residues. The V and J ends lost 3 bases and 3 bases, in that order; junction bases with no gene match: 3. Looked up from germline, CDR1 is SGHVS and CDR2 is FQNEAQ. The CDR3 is CASSFGTGGYTEAFF. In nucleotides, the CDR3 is TGTGCCAGCAGCTTTGGGACAGGGGGTTACACTGAAGCTTTCTTT.

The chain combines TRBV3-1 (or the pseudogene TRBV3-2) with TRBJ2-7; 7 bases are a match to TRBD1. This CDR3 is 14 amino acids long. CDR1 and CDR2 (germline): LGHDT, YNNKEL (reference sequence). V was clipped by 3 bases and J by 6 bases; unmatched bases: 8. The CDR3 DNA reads TGTGCCAGCAGCCATTCACAGGGGAGACGCGAGCAGTACTTC. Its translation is CASSHSQGRREQYF.

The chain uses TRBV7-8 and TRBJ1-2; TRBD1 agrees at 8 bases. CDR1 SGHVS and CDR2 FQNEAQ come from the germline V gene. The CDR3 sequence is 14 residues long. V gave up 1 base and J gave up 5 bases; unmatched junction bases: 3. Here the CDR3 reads CASSLGQGRYGYTF. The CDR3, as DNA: TGTGCCAGCAGCTTAGGACAGGGGAGATATGGCTACACCTTC. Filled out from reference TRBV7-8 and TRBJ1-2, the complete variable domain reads GAGVSQSPRYKVAKRGQDVALRCDPISGHVSLFWYQQALGQGPEFLTYFQNEAQLDKSGLPSDRFFAERPEGSVSTLKIQRTQQEDSAVYLCASSLGQGRYGYTFGSGTRLTVV.

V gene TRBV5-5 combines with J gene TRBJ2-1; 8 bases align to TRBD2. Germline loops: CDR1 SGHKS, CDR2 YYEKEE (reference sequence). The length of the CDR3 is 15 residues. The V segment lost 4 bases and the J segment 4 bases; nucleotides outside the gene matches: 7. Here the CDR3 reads CASSIGGASYNEQFF. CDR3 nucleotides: TGTGCCAGCAGCATCGGGGGGGCCAGTTACAATGAGCAGTTCTTC.

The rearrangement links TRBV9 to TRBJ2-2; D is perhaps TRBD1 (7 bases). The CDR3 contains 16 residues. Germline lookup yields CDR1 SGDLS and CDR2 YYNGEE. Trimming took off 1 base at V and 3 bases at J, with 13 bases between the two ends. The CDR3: CASSVWGDSYTGELFF. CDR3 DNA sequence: TGTGCCAGCAGCGTATGGGGGGACAGTTACACCGGGGAGCTGTTTTTT.

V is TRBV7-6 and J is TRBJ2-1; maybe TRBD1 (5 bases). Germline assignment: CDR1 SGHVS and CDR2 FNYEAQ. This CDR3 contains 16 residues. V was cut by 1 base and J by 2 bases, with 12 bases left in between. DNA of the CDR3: TGTGCCAGCAGCTTAGGCCGGATGACAGCCTACAATGAGCAGTTCTTC. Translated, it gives CASSLGRMTAYNEQFF.

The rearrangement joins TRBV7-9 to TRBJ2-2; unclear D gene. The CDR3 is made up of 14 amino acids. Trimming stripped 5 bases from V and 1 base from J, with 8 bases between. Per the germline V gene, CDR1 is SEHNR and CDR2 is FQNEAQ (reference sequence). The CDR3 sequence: CASSRDKNTGELFF. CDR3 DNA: TGTGCCAGCAGCCGAGACAAGAACACCGGGGAGCTGTTTTTT.

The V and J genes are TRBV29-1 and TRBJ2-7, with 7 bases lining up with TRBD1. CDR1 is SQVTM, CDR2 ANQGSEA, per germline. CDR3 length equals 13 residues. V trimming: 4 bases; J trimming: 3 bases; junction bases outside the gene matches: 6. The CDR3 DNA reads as TGCAGCGTTGGAGGCGGACAGGTCTACGAGCAGTACTTC. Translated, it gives CSVGGGQVYEQYF.

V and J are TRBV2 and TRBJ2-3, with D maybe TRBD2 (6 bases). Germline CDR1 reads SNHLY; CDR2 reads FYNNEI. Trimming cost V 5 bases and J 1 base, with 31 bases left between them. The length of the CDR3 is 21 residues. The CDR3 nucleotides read TGTGCCAGCAGTCTTATCGTCCGGGAGCCGCACTCGAACCAGGGCACAGATACGCAGTATTTT. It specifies CASSLIVREPHSNQGTDTQYF. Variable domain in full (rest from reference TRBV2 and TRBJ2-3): EPEVTQTPSHQVTQMGQEVILRCVPISNHLYFYWYRQILGQKVEFLVSFYNNEISEKSEIFDDQFSVERPDGSNFTLKIRSTKLEDSAMYFCASSLIVREPHSNQGTDTQYFGPGTRLTVL.

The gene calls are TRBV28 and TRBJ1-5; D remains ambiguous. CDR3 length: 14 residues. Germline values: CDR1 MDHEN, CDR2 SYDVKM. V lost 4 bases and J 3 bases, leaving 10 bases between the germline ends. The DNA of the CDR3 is TGTGCCAGCAGTTGGCGGGTACCCAATCAGCCCCAGCATTTT. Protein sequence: CASSWRVPNQPQHF.

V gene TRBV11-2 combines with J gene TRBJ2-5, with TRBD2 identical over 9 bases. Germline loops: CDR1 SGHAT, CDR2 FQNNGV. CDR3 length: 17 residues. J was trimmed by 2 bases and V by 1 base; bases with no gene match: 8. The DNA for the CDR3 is TGTGCCAGCAGCTTAGGCCTGACTAGCGGTTTTCAAGAGACCCAGTACTTC. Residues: CASSLGLTSGFQETQYF.

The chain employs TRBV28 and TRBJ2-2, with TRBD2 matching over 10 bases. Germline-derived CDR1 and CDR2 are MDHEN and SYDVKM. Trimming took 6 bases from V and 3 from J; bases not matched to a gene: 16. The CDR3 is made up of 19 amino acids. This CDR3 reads CASSTVGLATKTYTGELFF. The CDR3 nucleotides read TGTGCCAGCAGCACCGTGGGACTAGCGACCAAAACCTACACCGGGGAGCTGTTTTTT.

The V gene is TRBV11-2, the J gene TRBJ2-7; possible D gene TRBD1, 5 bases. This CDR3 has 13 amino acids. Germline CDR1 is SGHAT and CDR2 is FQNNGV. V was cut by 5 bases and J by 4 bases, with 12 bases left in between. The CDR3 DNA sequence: TGTGCCAGCAGCCGGACACCTACTTACGAGCAGTACTTC. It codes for CASSRTPTYEQYF. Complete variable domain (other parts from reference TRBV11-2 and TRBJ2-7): EAGVAQSPRYKIIEKRQSVAFWCNPISGHATLYWYQQILGQGPKLLIQFQNNGVVDDSQLPKDRFSAERLKGVDSTLKIQPAKLEDSAVYLCASSRTPTYEQYFGPGTRLTVT.

DNA of the CDR3: TGTGCCTGGAGCGCCTTCCGGACTAGCGGGGGAATCGAAGAGACCCAGTACTTC. This translates into CAWSAFRTSGGIEETQYF. This chain uses TRBV30 with TRBJ2-5; 13 bases are a match to TRBD2. The germline CDR1 and CDR2 sequences are GTSNPN and SVGIG (reference sequence). V dropped 3 bases and J dropped 3; count of bases not matched to a gene: 13. The CDR3 runs to 18 residues.

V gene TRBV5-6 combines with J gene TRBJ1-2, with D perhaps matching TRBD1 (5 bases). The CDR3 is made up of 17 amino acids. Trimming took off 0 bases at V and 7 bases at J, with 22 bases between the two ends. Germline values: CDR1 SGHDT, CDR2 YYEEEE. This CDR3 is CASSLAQENTLPGGYTF. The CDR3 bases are TGTGCCAGCAGCTTGGCACAGGAAAACACTCTACCGGGTGGCTACACCTTC.

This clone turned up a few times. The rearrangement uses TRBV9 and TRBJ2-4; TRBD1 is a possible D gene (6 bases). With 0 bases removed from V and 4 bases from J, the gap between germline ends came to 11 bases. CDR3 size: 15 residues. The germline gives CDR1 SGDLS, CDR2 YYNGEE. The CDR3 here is CASSVGPGTKNIQYF. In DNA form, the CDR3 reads TGTGCCAGCAGCGTAGGCCCAGGGACAAAAAACATTCAGTACTTC. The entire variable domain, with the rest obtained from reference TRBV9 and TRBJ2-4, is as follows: DSGVTQTPKHLITATGQRVTLRCSPRSGDLSVYWYQQSLDQGLQFLIQYYNGEERAKGNILERFSAQQFPDLHSELNLSSLELGDSALYFCASSVGPGTKNIQYFGAGTRLSVL.

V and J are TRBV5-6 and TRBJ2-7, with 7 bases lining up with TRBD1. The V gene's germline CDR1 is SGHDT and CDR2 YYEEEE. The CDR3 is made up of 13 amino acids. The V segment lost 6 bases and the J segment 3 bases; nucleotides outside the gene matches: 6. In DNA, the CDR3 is TGTGCCAGCACCGGGACAGTTTACTACGAGCAGTACTTC. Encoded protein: CASTGTVYYEQYF.

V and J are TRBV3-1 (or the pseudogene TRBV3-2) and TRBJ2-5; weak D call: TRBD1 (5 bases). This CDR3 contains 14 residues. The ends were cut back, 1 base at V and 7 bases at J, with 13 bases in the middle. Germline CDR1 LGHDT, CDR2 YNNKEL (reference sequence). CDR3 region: CASSQGKGLGTQYF. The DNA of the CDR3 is TGTGCCAGCAGCCAAGGAAAGGGGCTGGGGACCCAGTACTTC.

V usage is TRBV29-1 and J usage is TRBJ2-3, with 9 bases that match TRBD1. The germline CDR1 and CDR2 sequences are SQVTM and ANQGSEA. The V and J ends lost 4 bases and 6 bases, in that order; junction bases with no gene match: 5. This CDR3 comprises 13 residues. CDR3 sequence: CSVGTGESDTQYF. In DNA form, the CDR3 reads TGCAGCGTTGGGACAGGGGAGTCGGATACGCAGTATTTT.

CDR3 DNA sequence: TGTGCCAGCAGCCTTCTCGGAGGATACGAGCAGTACTTC. Translating it yields CASSLLGGYEQYF. This chain links TRBV7-2 with TRBJ2-7, with D perhaps TRBD2 (5 bases). V lost 5 bases to trimming and J lost 4 bases, with 12 bases between them. The CDR3 is 13 amino acids. The V gene's germline CDR1 is SGHTA and CDR2 FQGNSA. The variable domain in full, completed from reference TRBV7-2 and TRBJ2-7, reads GAGVSQSPSNKVTEKGKDVELRCDPISGHTALYWYRQSLGQGLEFLIYFQGNSAPDKSGLPSDRFSAERTGGSVSTLTIQRTQQEDSAVYLCASSLLGGYEQYFGPGTRLTVT.

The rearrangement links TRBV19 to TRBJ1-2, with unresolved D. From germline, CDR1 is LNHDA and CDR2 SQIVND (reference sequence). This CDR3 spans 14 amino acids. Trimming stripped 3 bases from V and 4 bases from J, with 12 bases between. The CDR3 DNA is TGTGCCAGTAGTATTGCGAATCCCATCTATGGCTACACCTTC. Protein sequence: CASSIANPIYGYTF.

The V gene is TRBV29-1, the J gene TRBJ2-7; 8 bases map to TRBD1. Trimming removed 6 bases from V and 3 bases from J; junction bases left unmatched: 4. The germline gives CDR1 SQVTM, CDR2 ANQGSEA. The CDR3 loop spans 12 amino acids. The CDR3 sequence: CSVTGEDYEQYF. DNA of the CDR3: TGCAGCGTGACAGGGGAAGACTACGAGCAGTACTTC.